Listed below are T cell receptor beta chains from one sample, sequenced in a study of blood T cell repertoires in COVID-19. Clones were sequenced by immunoSEQ multiplex PCR, and TCRdb holds only the in-frame ones, with some missing. This sample carries about 88,000 clones, 90% of them seen once, and the ten largest clones take more than 6%. Sequenced sample: peripheral blood. The origin of the receptors is a young man with COVID-19, enrolled during active disease. CDR3s include the opening cysteine and the closing phenylalanine or tryptophan. Each record gives: J gene, D gene, clone size, V gene, CDR3 DNA, CDR3 protein. A D gene is named only where the DNA matches it firmly. The size of a clone is reported for some rows only, either as once, few or many, or as a class for expanded clones.

J gene: TRBJ2-7; D gene: .; clone size: .; V gene: TRBV30; CDR3 DNA: TGTGCCTGGAGTCCTCAGGGGCTCCTCTACGAGCAGTACTTC; CDR3 protein: CAWSPQGLLYEQYF
J gene: TRBJ2-1; D gene: .; clone size: .; V gene: TRBV4-3; CDR3 DNA: TGCGCCAGCAGCCAAGATGGCCGAGGTTGGTCCGATGAGCAGTTCTTC; CDR3 protein: CASSQDGRGWSDEQFF
J gene: TRBJ1-2; D gene: .; clone size: .; V gene: TRBV7-8; CDR3 DNA: TGTGCCAGCAGTTACGGACAGATTCCCTATGGCTACACCTTC; CDR3 protein: CASSYGQIPYGYTF
J gene: TRBJ2-7; D gene: TRBD1; clone size: .; V gene: TRBV13; CDR3 DNA: TGTGCCAGCAGCCTATCGGGACAGACCTACGAGCAGTACTTC; CDR3 protein: CASSLSGQTYEQYF
J gene: TRBJ1-1; D gene: .; clone size: .; V gene: TRBV29-1; CDR3 DNA: TGCAGCGTTGGGGAGTTTGGAAGCGCTGAAGCTTTCTTT; CDR3 protein: CSVGEFGSAEAFF
J gene: TRBJ1-1; D gene: TRBD1; clone size: .; V gene: TRBV3-1/TRBV3-2; CDR3 DNA: TGTGCCAGCAGCCCACGACAGGGGCGCACTGAAGCTTTCTTT; CDR3 protein: CASSPRQGRTEAFF
J gene: TRBJ2-7; D gene: .; clone size: .; V gene: TRBV19; CDR3 DNA: TGTGCCAGTAGTTTTGTGGGAGGAACCTACGAGCAGTACTTC; CDR3 protein: CASSFVGGTYEQYF
J gene: TRBJ2-4; D gene: TRBD2; clone size: .; V gene: TRBV7-2; CDR3 DNA: TGTGCCAGCAGCCACCCCGGAGACGGGAGGGTGGACATTCAGTACTTC; CDR3 protein: CASSHPGDGRVDIQYF
J gene: TRBJ2-7; D gene: .; clone size: .; V gene: TRBV4-3; CDR3 DNA: TGCGCCAGCAGCCCAAGGACAGACGCCTACGAGCAGTACTTC; CDR3 protein: CASSPRTDAYEQYF
J gene: TRBJ2-7; D gene: TRBD2; clone size: .; V gene: TRBV7-2; CDR3 DNA: TGTGCCAGCAGCTTAGTAGTGTCAGCGGGAGTAGGCGAGCAGTACTTC; CDR3 protein: CASSLVVSAGVGEQYF
J gene: TRBJ2-7; D gene: .; clone size: .; V gene: TRBV11-2; CDR3 DNA: TGTGCCAGCAGCTTAGAAAGCATTACCTACGAGCAGTACTTC; CDR3 protein: CASSLESITYEQYF
J gene: TRBJ1-3; D gene: TRBD1; clone size: .; V gene: TRBV4-1; CDR3 DNA: TGCGCCAGCAGCCAAGTTTCCAGGGGGAAACCTGGAAACACCATATATTTT; CDR3 protein: CASSQVSRGKPGNTIYF
J gene: TRBJ2-2; D gene: TRBD2; clone size: .; V gene: TRBV6-1; CDR3 DNA: TGTGCCAGCAGTGAAATGTGGCGAGCGGGAGCCGGGGAGCTGTTTTTT; CDR3 protein: CASSEMWRAGAGELFF
J gene: TRBJ1-1; D gene: TRBD1; clone size: .; V gene: TRBV19; CDR3 DNA: TGTGCCAGTAGTTTCGGACAGGCTGAAGCTTTCTTT; CDR3 protein: CASSFGQAEAFF
J gene: TRBJ2-7; D gene: TRBD2; clone size: .; V gene: TRBV28; CDR3 DNA: TGTGCCAGCAGTTTCGGGACTAGCGGATACGAGCAGTACTTC; CDR3 protein: CASSFGTSGYEQYF
J gene: TRBJ2-3; D gene: TRBD1; clone size: .; V gene: TRBV5-1; CDR3 DNA: TGCGCCAGCAGCTTTCGGGGACAGTTCACAGATACGCAGTATTTT; CDR3 protein: CASSFRGQFTDTQYF
J gene: TRBJ2-2; D gene: TRBD2; clone size: .; V gene: TRBV2; CDR3 DNA: TGTGCCAGCAGTAGGACTAGTCCCGGGGAGCTGTTTTTT; CDR3 protein: CASSRTSPGELFF
J gene: TRBJ2-1; D gene: TRBD1; clone size: .; V gene: TRBV28; CDR3 DNA: TGTGCCAGCAGTTTGGGCAGGGGGCCAGGTCCTAATGAGCAGTTCTTC; CDR3 protein: CASSLGRGPGPNEQFF
J gene: TRBJ2-7; D gene: .; clone size: .; V gene: TRBV25-1; CDR3 DNA: TGTGCCAGCAGTGATGATTCCCCAGGGCCCAACGAGCAGTACTTC; CDR3 protein: CASSDDSPGPNEQYF
J gene: TRBJ2-2; D gene: .; clone size: .; V gene: TRBV6-5; CDR3 DNA: TGTGCCAGCAGTTACACAGACGGAACCGGGGAGCTGTTTTTT; CDR3 protein: CASSYTDGTGELFF
J gene: TRBJ2-7; D gene: TRBD1; clone size: .; V gene: TRBV7-3; CDR3 DNA: TGTGCCAGCAGCGTCACAGGGGGCCACGAGCAGTACTTC; CDR3 protein: CASSVTGGHEQYF
J gene: TRBJ1-4; D gene: .; clone size: .; V gene: TRBV15; CDR3 DNA: TGTGCCACCCAGAGGGGTGGGCCGGGAGAAAAACTGCTTTTT; CDR3 protein: CATQRGGPGEKLLF
J gene: TRBJ1-2; D gene: .; clone size: .; V gene: TRBV12-3/TRBV12-4; CDR3 DNA: TGTGCCAGCAGCGGTCAATTGGACTATGGCTACACCTTC; CDR3 protein: CASSGQLDYGYTF
J gene: TRBJ2-7; D gene: .; clone size: .; V gene: TRBV6-5; CDR3 DNA: TGTGCCAGCAGTACCCACTTAAACTACGAGCAGTACTTC; CDR3 protein: CASSTHLNYEQYF
J gene: TRBJ2-7; D gene: .; clone size: .; V gene: TRBV28; CDR3 DNA: TGTGCCAGCAGCAATCTACAGGGAGTCTACGAGCAGTACTTC; CDR3 protein: CASSNLQGVYEQYF
J gene: TRBJ1-2; D gene: .; clone size: .; V gene: TRBV3-1/TRBV3-2; CDR3 DNA: TGTGCCAGCAGCCAAGCCCCTAAAGGGGAACGCGGCTACACCTTC; CDR3 protein: CASSQAPKGERGYTF
J gene: TRBJ2-1; D gene: .; clone size: once; V gene: TRBV19; CDR3 DNA: TGTGCCAGTAGGAAGCGGGTGGACGATGAGCAGTTCTTC; CDR3 protein: CASRKRVDDEQFF
J gene: TRBJ2-1; D gene: .; clone size: .; V gene: TRBV11-3; CDR3 DNA: TGTGCCAGCAGCTTAGATCGGTCGACAGAGCAGTTCTTC; CDR3 protein: CASSLDRSTEQFF
J gene: TRBJ1-6; D gene: .; clone size: .; V gene: TRBV30; CDR3 DNA: TGTGCCTGGAGGTACCTCACAAATTCACCCCTCCACTTT; CDR3 protein: CAWRYLTNSPLHF
J gene: TRBJ2-3; D gene: TRBD1; clone size: .; V gene: TRBV15; CDR3 DNA: TGTGCCACCAGCCGCTACCTGGGACAGGCCGCAGAACTTGCGCAGTATTTT; CDR3 protein: CATSRYLGQAAELAQYF
J gene: TRBJ1-6; D gene: .; clone size: .; V gene: TRBV30; CDR3 DNA: TGTGCCTGTACGGCCCTAGGGGCACCCCTCCACTTT; CDR3 protein: CACTALGAPLHF
J gene: TRBJ1-2; D gene: .; clone size: .; V gene: TRBV3-1/TRBV3-2; CDR3 DNA: TGTGCCAGCAGTCCGAAACTAGACTATGGCTACACCTTC; CDR3 protein: CASSPKLDYGYTF
J gene: TRBJ1-5; D gene: .; clone size: once; V gene: TRBV5-6; CDR3 DNA: TGTGCCAGCAGCTTGGGTTGGGGGCACCAGCCCCAGCATTTT; CDR3 protein: CASSLGWGHQPQHF
J gene: TRBJ1-1; D gene: .; clone size: .; V gene: TRBV11-2; CDR3 DNA: TGTGCCAGCAGCTTACAGACAGGGAACACTGAAGCTTTCTTT; CDR3 protein: CASSLQTGNTEAFF
J gene: TRBJ2-1; D gene: .; clone size: .; V gene: TRBV7-9; CDR3 DNA: TGTGCCAGCAGCTTAGTGGGAGGGGGCTCCTACAATGAGCAGTTCTTC; CDR3 protein: CASSLVGGGSYNEQFF
J gene: TRBJ2-7; D gene: .; clone size: .; V gene: TRBV5-1; CDR3 DNA: TGCGCCAGCAGCTTGGCCAGTTCCTACGAGCAGTACTTC; CDR3 protein: CASSLASSYEQYF
J gene: TRBJ2-2; D gene: TRBD2; clone size: .; V gene: TRBV14; CDR3 DNA: TGTGCCAGCAGCCTGCTCGGGAAGGGAGGGATCACAAAGACCGGGGAGCTGTTTTTT; CDR3 protein: CASSLLGKGGITKTGELFF
J gene: TRBJ1-1; D gene: .; clone size: .; V gene: TRBV12-5; CDR3 DNA: TGTGCTAGTGGTTTCCAGAAGAACACTGAAGCTTTCTTT; CDR3 protein: CASGFQKNTEAFF
J gene: TRBJ2-2; D gene: .; clone size: .; V gene: TRBV10-3; CDR3 DNA: TGTGCCATCAGTGAGTCGGGCAGATACGCGAACACCGGGGAGCTGTTTTTT; CDR3 protein: CAISESGRYANTGELFF
J gene: TRBJ2-7; D gene: TRBD1; clone size: .; V gene: TRBV24-1; CDR3 DNA: TGTGCCACCAGTGACACCGGGACAGGATCCTACGAGCAGTACTTC; CDR3 protein: CATSDTGTGSYEQYF
J gene: TRBJ1-4; D gene: TRBD1; clone size: .; V gene: TRBV7-9; CDR3 DNA: TGTGCCAGCAGCTTATTCGGTACAGGGGGGAATGAAAAACTGCTTTTT; CDR3 protein: CASSLFGTGGNEKLLF
J gene: TRBJ1-1; D gene: .; clone size: .; V gene: TRBV29-1; CDR3 DNA: TGCAGCGTTATTCGGGGGAAGTCCACTGAAGCTTTCTTT; CDR3 protein: CSVIRGKSTEAFF
J gene: TRBJ1-5; D gene: TRBD1; clone size: few; V gene: TRBV11-2; CDR3 DNA: TGTGCCAGCAGTAAAGGGGGCAGGGACCATCAGCCCCAGCATTTT; CDR3 protein: CASSKGGRDHQPQHF
J gene: TRBJ2-5; D gene: TRBD1; clone size: .; V gene: TRBV28; CDR3 DNA: TGTGCCAGCAGCCAAAGGACAGGGCAAGAGACCCAGTACTTC; CDR3 protein: CASSQRTGQETQYF
J gene: TRBJ1-2; D gene: TRBD1; clone size: .; V gene: TRBV19; CDR3 DNA: TGTGCCAGTAGTATCGGTGACAGGGGGGATTACACCTTC; CDR3 protein: CASSIGDRGDYTF
J gene: TRBJ2-1; D gene: TRBD2; clone size: .; V gene: TRBV3-1/TRBV3-2; CDR3 DNA: TGTGCCAGCAGCCGGACTAGCGGGAGCTCCTACAATGAGCAGTTCTTC; CDR3 protein: CASSRTSGSSYNEQFF
J gene: TRBJ1-6; D gene: .; clone size: .; V gene: TRBV30; CDR3 DNA: TGTGCCTGGAGTTGGAGCTCCTATAATTCACCCCTCCACTTT; CDR3 protein: CAWSWSSYNSPLHF
J gene: TRBJ1-2; D gene: .; clone size: .; V gene: TRBV28; CDR3 DNA: TGTGCCAGCAGTTTTAGACAGGCGTATAACTATGGCTACACCTTC; CDR3 protein: CASSFRQAYNYGYTF
J gene: TRBJ2-2; D gene: .; clone size: .; V gene: TRBV3-1/TRBV3-2; CDR3 DNA: TGTGCCAGCAGCCAAGCTCAACTACTGGTAACCGGGGAGCTGTTTTTT; CDR3 protein: CASSQAQLLVTGELFF
J gene: TRBJ1-4; D gene: .; clone size: .; V gene: TRBV25-1; CDR3 DNA: TGTGCCAGCAGTGACGGGAATAGGGGGAAACTGCTTTTT; CDR3 protein: CASSDGNRGKLLF
J gene: TRBJ2-1; D gene: TRBD2; clone size: .; V gene: TRBV6-2/TRBV6-3; CDR3 DNA: TGTGCCAGCAGTTACTGGACTAGCGGGACCCTCAATGAGCAGTTCTTC; CDR3 protein: CASSYWTSGTLNEQFF
J gene: TRBJ2-7; D gene: TRBD1; clone size: .; V gene: TRBV6-1; CDR3 DNA: TGTGCCAGCAGTGAAGAGGTAGTAGGGGGCTTGAACGAGCAGTACTTC; CDR3 protein: CASSEEVVGGLNEQYF
J gene: TRBJ2-5; D gene: .; clone size: .; V gene: TRBV6-5; CDR3 DNA: TGTGCCAGCAGTTACTCTATGGGAGGAGAGACCCAGTACTTC; CDR3 protein: CASSYSMGGETQYF
J gene: TRBJ2-7; D gene: .; clone size: .; V gene: TRBV4-3; CDR3 DNA: TGCGCCAGCAGCCAAGCCGGAACTAGCTCCTACGAGCAGTACTTC; CDR3 protein: CASSQAGTSSYEQYF
J gene: TRBJ2-1; D gene: .; clone size: .; V gene: TRBV3-1/TRBV3-2; CDR3 DNA: TGTGCCAGCAGCCAAGAGTCCGGGACATCCCTTAACTATAAGTCCTACAATGAGCAGTTCTTC; CDR3 protein: CASSQESGTSLNYKSYNEQFF
J gene: TRBJ2-5; D gene: .; clone size: .; V gene: TRBV29-1; CDR3 DNA: TGCAGCGTTGGAGGTAAACTAATAGAGACCCAGTACTTC; CDR3 protein: CSVGGKLIETQYF
J gene: TRBJ2-1; D gene: TRBD2; clone size: once; V gene: TRBV7-3; CDR3 DNA: TGTGCCAGCAGCTCCCAGAGGCGGCTAGCGGGAGGCCCGGGTGAGCAGTTCTTC; CDR3 protein: CASSSQRRLAGGPGEQFF
J gene: TRBJ2-2; D gene: .; clone size: .; V gene: TRBV4-3; CDR3 DNA: TGCGCCAGCAGGCGGGGATTTTACACCGGGGAGCTGTTTTTT; CDR3 protein: CASRRGFYTGELFF
J gene: TRBJ2-3; D gene: .; clone size: .; V gene: TRBV24-1; CDR3 DNA: TGTGCCACCAGTGCCCCAAGCACAGATACGCAGTATTTT; CDR3 protein: CATSAPSTDTQYF